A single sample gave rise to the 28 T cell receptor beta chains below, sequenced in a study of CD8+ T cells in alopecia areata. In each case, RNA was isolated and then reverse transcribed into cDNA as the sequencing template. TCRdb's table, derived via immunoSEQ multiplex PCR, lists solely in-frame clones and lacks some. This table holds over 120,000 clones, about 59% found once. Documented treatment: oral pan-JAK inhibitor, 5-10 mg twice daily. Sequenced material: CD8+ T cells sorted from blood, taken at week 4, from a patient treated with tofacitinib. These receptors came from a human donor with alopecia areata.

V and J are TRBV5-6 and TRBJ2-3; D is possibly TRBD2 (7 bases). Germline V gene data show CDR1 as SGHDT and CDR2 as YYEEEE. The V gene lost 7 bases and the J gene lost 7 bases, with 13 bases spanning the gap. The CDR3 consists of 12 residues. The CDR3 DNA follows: TGTGCCAGCTCTGGGGGGGCTTATACGCAGTATTTT. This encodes CASSGGAYTQYF.

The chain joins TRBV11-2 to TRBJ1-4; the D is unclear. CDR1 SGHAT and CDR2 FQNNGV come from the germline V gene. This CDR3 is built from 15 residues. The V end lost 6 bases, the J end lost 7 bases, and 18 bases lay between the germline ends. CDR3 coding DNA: TGTGCCAGCAGGATGGCCCACACGCGAGGTGAAAAACTGTTTTTT. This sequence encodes CASRMAHTRGEKLFF.

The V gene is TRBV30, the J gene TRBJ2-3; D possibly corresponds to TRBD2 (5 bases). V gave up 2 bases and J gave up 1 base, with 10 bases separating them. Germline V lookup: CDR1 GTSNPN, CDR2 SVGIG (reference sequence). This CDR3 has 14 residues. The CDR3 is CAWSMAGGTDTQYF. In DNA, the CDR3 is TGTGCCTGGAGTATGGCCGGGGGCACAGATACGCAGTATTTT.

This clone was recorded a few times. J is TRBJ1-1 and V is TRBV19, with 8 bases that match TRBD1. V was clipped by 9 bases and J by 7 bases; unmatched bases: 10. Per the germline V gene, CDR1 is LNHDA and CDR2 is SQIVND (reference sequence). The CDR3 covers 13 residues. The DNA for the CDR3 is TGTGCCAGCAAGATGAGGGACAGGAGTGAAGCTTTCTTT. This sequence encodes CASKMRDRSEAFF.

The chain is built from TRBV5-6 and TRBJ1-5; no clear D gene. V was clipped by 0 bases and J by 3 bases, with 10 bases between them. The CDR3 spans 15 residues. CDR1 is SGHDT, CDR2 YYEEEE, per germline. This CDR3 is CASSLGAGPNQPQHF. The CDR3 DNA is TGTGCCAGCAGCTTGGGAGCAGGCCCCAATCAGCCCCAGCATTTT. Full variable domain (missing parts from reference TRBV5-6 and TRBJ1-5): DAGVTQSPTHLIKTRGQQVTLRCSPKSGHDTVSWYQQALGQGPQFIFQYYEEEERQRGNFPDRFSGHQFPNYSSELNVNALLLGDSALYLCASSLGAGPNQPQHFGDGTRLSIL.

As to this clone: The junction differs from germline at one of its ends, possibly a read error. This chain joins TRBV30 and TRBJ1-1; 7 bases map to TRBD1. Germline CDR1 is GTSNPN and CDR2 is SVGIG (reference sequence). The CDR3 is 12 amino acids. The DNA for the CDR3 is TGTGCCTGGAGTTTTAAAACAGGGGAAGGTTTCTTT. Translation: CAWSFKTGEGFF.

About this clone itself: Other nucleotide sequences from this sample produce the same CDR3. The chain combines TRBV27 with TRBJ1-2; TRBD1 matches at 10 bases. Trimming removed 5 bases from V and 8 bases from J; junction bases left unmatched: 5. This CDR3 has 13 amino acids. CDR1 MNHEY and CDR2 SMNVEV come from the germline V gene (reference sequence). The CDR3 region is CASSLGTGVGYTF. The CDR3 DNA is TGTGCCAGCAGTCTCGGGACAGGGGTCGGCTACACCTTC.

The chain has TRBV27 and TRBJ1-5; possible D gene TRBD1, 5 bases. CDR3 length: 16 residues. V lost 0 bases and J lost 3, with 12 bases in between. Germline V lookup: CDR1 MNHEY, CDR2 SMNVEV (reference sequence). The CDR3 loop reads CASSLSIGDPNQPQHF. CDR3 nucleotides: TGTGCCAGCAGTTTATCCATAGGGGATCCCAATCAGCCCCAGCATTTT.

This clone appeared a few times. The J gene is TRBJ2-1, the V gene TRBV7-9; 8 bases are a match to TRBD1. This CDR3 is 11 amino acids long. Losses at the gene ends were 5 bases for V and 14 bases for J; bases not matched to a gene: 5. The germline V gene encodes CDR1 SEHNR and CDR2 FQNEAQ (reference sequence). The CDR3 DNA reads TGTGCCAGCAGCCTACTGGGACAGGAGTTCTTC. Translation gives CASSLLGQEFF. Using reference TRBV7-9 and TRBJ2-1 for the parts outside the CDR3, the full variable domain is DTGVSQNPRHKITKRGQNVTFRCDPISEHNRLYWYRQTLGQGPEFLTYFQNEAQLEKSRLLSDRFSAERPKGSFSTLEIQRTEQGDSAMYLCASSLLGQEFFGPGTRLTVL.

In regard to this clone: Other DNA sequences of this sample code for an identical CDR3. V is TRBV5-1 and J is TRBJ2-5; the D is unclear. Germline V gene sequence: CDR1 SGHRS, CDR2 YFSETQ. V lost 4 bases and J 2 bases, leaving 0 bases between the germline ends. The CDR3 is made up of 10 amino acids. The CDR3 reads CASSQETQYF. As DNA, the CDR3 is TGCGCCAGCAGCCAAGAGACCCAGTACTTC.

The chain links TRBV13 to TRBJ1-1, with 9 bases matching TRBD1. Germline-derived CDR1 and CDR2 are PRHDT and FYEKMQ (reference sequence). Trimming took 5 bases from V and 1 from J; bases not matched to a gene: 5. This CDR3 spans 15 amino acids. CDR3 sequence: CASSTQGQGNTEAFF. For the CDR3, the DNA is TGTGCCAGCAGCACCCAGGGACAGGGGAACACTGAAGCTTTCTTT. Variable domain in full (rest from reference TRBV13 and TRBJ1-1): AAGVIQSPRHLIKEKRETATLKCYPIPRHDTVYWYQQGPGQDPQFLISFYEKMQSDKGSIPDRFSAQQFSDYHSELNMSSLELGDSALYFCASSTQGQGNTEAFFGQGTRLTVV.

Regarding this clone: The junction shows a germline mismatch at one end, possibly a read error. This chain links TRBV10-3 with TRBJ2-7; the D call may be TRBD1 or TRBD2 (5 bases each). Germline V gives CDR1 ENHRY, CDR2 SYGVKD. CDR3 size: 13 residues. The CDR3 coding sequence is TGTGCCATCAGTGACGGGACGGCATTGAGAGTGAACTTC. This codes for CAISDGTALRVNF.

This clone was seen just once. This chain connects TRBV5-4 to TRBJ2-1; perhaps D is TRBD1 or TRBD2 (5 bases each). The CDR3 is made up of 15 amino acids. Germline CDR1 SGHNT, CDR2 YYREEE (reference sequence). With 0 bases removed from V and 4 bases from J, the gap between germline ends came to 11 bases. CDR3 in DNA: TGTGCCAGCAGCTTGGGGCTGGGGGAGTACAATGAGCAGTTCTTC. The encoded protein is CASSLGLGEYNEQFF.

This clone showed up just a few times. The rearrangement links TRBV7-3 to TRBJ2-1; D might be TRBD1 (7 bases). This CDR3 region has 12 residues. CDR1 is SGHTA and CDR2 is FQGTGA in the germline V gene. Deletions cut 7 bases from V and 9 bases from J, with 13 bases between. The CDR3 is CASNQGGTEQFF. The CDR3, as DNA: TGTGCCAGCAATCAGGGGGGAACTGAGCAGTTCTTC.

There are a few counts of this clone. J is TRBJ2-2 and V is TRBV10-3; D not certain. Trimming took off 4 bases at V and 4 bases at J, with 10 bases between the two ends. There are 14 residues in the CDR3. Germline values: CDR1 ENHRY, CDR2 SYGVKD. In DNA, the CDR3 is TGTGCCATCAGTGTGGAACAGCCCACCGGGGAGCTGTTTTTT. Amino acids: CAISVEQPTGELFF.

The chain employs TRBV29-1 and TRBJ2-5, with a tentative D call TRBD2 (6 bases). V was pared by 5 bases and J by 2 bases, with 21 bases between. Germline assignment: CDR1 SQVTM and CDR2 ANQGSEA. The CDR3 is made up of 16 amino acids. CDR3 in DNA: TGCAGCGTTCCTACAGGCAGGGAGGCGTTACAAGAGACCCAGTACTTC. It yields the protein CSVPTGREALQETQYF.

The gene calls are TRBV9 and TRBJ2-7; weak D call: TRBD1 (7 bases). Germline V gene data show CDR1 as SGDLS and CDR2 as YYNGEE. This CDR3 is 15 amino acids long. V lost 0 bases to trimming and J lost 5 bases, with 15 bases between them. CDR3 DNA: TGTGCCAGCAGCGTAGCTGCAGGGGGAGGCGACGAGCAGTACTTC. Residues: CASSVAAGGGDEQYF.

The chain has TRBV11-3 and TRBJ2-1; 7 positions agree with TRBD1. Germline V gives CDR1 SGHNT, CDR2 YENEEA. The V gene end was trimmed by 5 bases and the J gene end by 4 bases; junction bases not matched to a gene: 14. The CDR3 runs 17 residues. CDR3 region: CASSRDPATGKYNEQFF. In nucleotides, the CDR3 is TGTGCCAGCAGCCGGGACCCAGCGACAGGGAAGTACAATGAGCAGTTCTTC. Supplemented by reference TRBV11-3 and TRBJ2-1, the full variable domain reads EAGVVQSPRYKIIEKKQPVAFWCNPISGHNTLYWYLQNLGQGPELLIRYENEEAVDDSQLPKDRFSAERLKGVDSTLKIQPAELGDSAVYLCASSRDPATGKYNEQFFGPGTRLTVL.

The CDR3 region is CSGEERGGQETQYF. The CDR3, as DNA: TGCAGCGGAGAGGAGCGGGGGGGACAAGAGACCCAGTACTTC. This sequence joins TRBV29-1 and TRBJ2-5, with 10 bases identical to TRBD2. The CDR3 has 14 residues. J gave up 2 bases and V 7 bases, and 7 bases lay outside the gene matches. Per germline, CDR1 SQVTM and CDR2 ANQGSEA.

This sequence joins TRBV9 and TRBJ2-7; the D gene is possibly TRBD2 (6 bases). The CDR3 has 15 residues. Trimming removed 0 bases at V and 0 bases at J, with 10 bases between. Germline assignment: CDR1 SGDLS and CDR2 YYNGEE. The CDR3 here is CASSVAGVSSYEQYF. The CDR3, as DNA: TGTGCCAGCAGCGTAGCGGGGGTTAGCTCCTACGAGCAGTACTTC.

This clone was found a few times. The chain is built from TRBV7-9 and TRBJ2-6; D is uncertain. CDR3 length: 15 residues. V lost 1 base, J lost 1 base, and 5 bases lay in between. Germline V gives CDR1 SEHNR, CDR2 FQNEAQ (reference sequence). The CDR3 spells CASSLVVSGANVLTF. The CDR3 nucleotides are TGTGCCAGCAGCTTAGTGGTGTCTGGGGCCAACGTCCTGACTTTC. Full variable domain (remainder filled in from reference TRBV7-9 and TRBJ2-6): DTGVSQNPRHKITKRGQNVTFRCDPISEHNRLYWYRQTLGQGPEFLTYFQNEAQLEKSRLLSDRFSAERPKGSFSTLEIQRTEQGDSAMYLCASSLVVSGANVLTFGAGSRLTVL.

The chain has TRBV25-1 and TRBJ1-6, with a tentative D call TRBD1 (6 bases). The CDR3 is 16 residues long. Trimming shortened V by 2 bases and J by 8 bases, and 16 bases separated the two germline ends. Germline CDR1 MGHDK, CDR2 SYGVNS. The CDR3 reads CASSETPTGLHSPLHF. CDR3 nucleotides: TGTGCCAGCAGTGAAACGCCCACAGGGCTTCATTCACCCCTCCACTTT.

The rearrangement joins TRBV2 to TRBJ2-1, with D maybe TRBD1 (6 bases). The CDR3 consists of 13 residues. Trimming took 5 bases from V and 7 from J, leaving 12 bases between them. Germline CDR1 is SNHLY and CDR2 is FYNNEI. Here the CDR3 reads CASSRGRGNEQFF. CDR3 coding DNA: TGTGCCAGCAGTCGGGGAAGGGGGAATGAGCAGTTCTTC.

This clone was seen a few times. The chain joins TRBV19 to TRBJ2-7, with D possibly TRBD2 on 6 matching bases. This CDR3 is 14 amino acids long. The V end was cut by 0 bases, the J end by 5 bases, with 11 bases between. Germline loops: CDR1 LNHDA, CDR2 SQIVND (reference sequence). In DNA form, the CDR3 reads TGTGCCAGTAGTATAGATCTGGAGGGGAACGAGCAGTACTTC. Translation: CASSIDLEGNEQYF.

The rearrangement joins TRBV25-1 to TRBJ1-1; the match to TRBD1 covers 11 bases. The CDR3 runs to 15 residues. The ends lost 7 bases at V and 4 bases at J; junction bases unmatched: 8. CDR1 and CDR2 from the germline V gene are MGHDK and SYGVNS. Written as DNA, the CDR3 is TGTGCCAGCATTCTCTATGGGACAGGGGGCACTGAAGCTTTCTTT. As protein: CASILYGTGGTEAFF. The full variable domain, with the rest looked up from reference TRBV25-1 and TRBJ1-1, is EADIYQTPRYLVIGTGKKITLECSQTMGHDKMYWYQQDPGMELHLIHYSYGVNSTEKGDLSSESTVSRIRTEHFPLTLESARPSHTSQYLCASILYGTGGTEAFFGQGTRLTVV.

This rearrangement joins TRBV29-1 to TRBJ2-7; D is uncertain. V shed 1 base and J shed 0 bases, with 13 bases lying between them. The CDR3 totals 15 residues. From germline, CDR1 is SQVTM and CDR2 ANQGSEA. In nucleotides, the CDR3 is TGCAGCGTTGAAGTTATTGGCGTCAGCTCCTACGAGCAGTACTTC. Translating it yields CSVEVIGVSSYEQYF.

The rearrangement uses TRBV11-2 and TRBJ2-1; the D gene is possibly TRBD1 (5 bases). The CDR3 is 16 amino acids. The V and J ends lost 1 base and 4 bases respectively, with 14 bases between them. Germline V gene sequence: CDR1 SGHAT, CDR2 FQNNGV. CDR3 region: CASSLARTWRYNEQFF. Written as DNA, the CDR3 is TGTGCCAGCAGCTTAGCTAGGACATGGCGGTACAATGAGCAGTTCTTC.

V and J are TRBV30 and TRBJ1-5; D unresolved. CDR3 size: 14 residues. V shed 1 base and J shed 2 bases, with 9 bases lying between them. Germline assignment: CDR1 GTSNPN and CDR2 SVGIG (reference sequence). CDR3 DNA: TGTGCCTGGAGTGGAGGGAATGGCAATCAGCCCCAGCATTTT. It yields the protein CAWSGGNGNQPQHF.